The 31 T cell receptor beta chains listed next were all sequenced from one sample in a study of T cells in Graves' hyperthyroidism and ophthalmopathy. RNA transcripts provided the source from which TCR beta CDR3 regions were amplified. HTBI primers drove first-round RT-PCR of the TCR CDR3. TCRdb called the multiplex PCR reads again in MiXCR, with one record for every CDR3 protein. The sample records more than 300,000 distinct CDR3 sequences, 11% to 15% being singletons. The sample consisted of blood. The origin of the receptors is a woman aged 55-70 years with Graves' hyperthyroidism.

At least ten counts were recorded for this clonotype. The rearrangement links TRBV18 to TRBJ1-4; D not certain. Germline values: CDR1 KGHSH, CDR2 LQKENI. The germline V and J ends were trimmed by 2 bases and 0 bases, with 7 bases remaining between them. CDR3 size: 15 residues. The CDR3 spells CASSPTAATNEKLFF. For the CDR3, the DNA is TGTGCCAGCTCACCAACTGCAGCAACTAATGAAAAACTGTTTTTT.

V usage is TRBV5-6 and J usage is TRBJ1-1, with D perhaps TRBD1 (6 bases). Trimming left V 1 base short and J 4 bases short, with 11 bases between. This CDR3 is built from 14 residues. CDR1 and CDR2 from the germline V gene are SGHDT and YYEEEE. CDR3 sequence (DNA): TGTGCCAGCAGCTTGTGGGGGCTTGGCACTGAAGCTTTCTTT. Translated, it gives CASSLWGLGTEAFF.

This clonotype was seen at least ten times. For the CDR3, the DNA is TGTGCCAGCAGCCAAGGCCTTCAGGGGGCTGGGAACGAGCAGTACTTC. Its protein is CASSQGLQGAGNEQYF. The rearrangement links TRBV3-1 to TRBJ2-7; 8 bases align to TRBD1. The length of the CDR3 is 16 residues. The V gene's germline CDR1 is LGHDT and CDR2 YNNKEL (reference sequence). The ends lost 1 base at V and 5 bases at J; junction bases unmatched: 10.

This clonotype came up many times. The V and J genes are TRBV20-1 and TRBJ1-2; the D gene is possibly TRBD1 (6 bases). CDR1 is DFQATT and CDR2 is SNEGSKA in the germline V gene (reference sequence). The CDR3 is 13 residues long. This CDR3 is CIIPQGRQYGYTF. In DNA form, the CDR3 reads TGCATCATACCTCAGGGGCGCCAATATGGCTACACCTTC.

This clonotype was counted many times. The rearrangement links TRBV20-1 to TRBJ2-3, with TRBD2 identical over 12 bases. The germline V gene has CDR1 DFQATT and CDR2 SNEGSKA (reference sequence). The CDR3 sequence is 15 residues long. V lost 5 bases to trimming and J lost 1 base; unmatched junction nucleotides: 4. CDR3 DNA: TGCAGTGCTGTAAGACTAGCGGGGGGCACAGATACGCAGTATTTT. This gives the protein CSAVRLAGGTDTQYF.

This clonotype was seen a few times. V usage is TRBV5-1 and J usage is TRBJ2-7; 9 nucleotides agree with TRBD1. Looked up from germline, CDR1 is SGHRS and CDR2 is YFSETQ. The CDR3 is made up of 16 amino acids. The trim removed 6 bases at V and 4 bases at J, leaving 14 bases unmatched. This CDR3 is CASKPLPWTGDYEQYF. In nucleotides, the CDR3 is TGCGCCAGCAAGCCTCTACCCTGGACAGGGGATTACGAGCAGTACTTC.

In regard to this clonotype: Given a much more abundant clone one base away, this may be a read error. The chain has TRBV27 and TRBJ2-7, with unresolved D. Between the trimmed V and J ends, which lost 5 bases and 7 bases, there was a span of 12 bases. Per germline, CDR1 MNHEY and CDR2 SMNVEV (reference sequence). CDR3 size: 12 residues. The CDR3 loop is CASSGERYEQYF. DNA of the CDR3: TGTGCCAGCAGTGGAGAACGGTATGAGCAGTACTTC.

The chain combines TRBV19 with TRBJ2-3; D is ambiguous. CDR1 and CDR2 from the germline V gene are LNHDA and SQIVND (reference sequence). The CDR3 runs to 16 residues. V lost 3 bases to trimming and J lost 4 bases, with 17 bases between them. Here the CDR3 DNA reads TGTGCCAGTAGTATCTCCTTCTTAGGGCATCCAGATACGCAGTATTTT. Protein sequence: CASSISFLGHPDTQYF.

The table lists this clonotype with a few counts. CDR3 coding DNA: TGTGCCAGCAGCTATAACGGAGTACCCCTCGGCGGAAACACCATATATTTT. Translated, it gives CASSYNGVPLGGNTIYF. V is TRBV12-3 or TRBV12-4 and J is TRBJ1-3; D gene unclear. The CDR3 runs 17 residues. V dropped 6 bases and J dropped 4 bases, with 22 bases sitting between them.

This clonotype was seen at least ten times. V gene TRBV3-1 combines with J gene TRBJ2-7, with TRBD1 identical over 7 bases. The CDR3 sequence is 15 residues long. CDR1 LGHDT and CDR2 YNNKEL come from the germline V gene (reference sequence). Trimming removed 3 bases from V and 0 bases from J; junction bases left unmatched: 5. The CDR3 DNA sequence: TGTGCCAGCAGCCATCTCGGACAGGCCTCCTACGAGCAGTACTTC. It codes for CASSHLGQASYEQYF.

This clonotype has at least ten counts. The chain employs TRBV18 and TRBJ2-7, with TRBD1 matching over 9 bases. Unmatched junction bases numbered 8, after V lost 0 bases and J lost 5 bases. This CDR3 contains 16 residues. Looked up from germline, CDR1 is KGHSH and CDR2 is LQKENI. In DNA form, the CDR3 reads TGTGCCAGCTCACCACCGTCGGGGACAGGGCCCCACGAGCAGTACTTC. It codes for CASSPPSGTGPHEQYF.

This clonotype was found many times. The V and J genes are TRBV24-1 and TRBJ1-1; TRBD1 agrees at 8 bases. With V trimmed by 4 bases and J by 6 bases, 12 bases remained unmatched. This CDR3 has 16 residues. Germline CDR1 KGHDR, CDR2 SFDVKD. In DNA, the CDR3 is TGTGCCACCAGTGACCAATCGACAGGGGAAGGGCCTGAAGCTTTCTTT. It specifies CATSDQSTGEGPEAFF.

This clonotype was counted many times. V gene TRBV29-1 combines with J gene TRBJ1-2; D is unclear. Germline CDR1 reads SQVTM; CDR2 reads ANQGSEA. The ends were cut back, 6 bases at V and 2 bases at J, with 13 bases in the middle. The CDR3 covers 13 residues. The DNA for the CDR3 is TGCAGCGTACGACCGACTCTCAACTATGGCTACACCTTC. The encoded protein is CSVRPTLNYGYTF.

This clonotype came up a few times. V usage is TRBV18 and J usage is TRBJ2-7; TRBD1 might be the D (5 bases). CDR1 and CDR2 (germline): KGHSH, LQKENI. V lost 0 bases and J lost 5, with 8 bases in between. The CDR3 length is 13 residues. The CDR3 nucleotides are TGTGCCAGCTCACCACCCGTCAGGGACGAGCAGTACTTC. Its protein product is CASSPPVRDEQYF.

This clonotype was recorded many times. Here the CDR3 DNA reads TGTGCCAGCAGCCGCATAGGGGCAGGGTCTTTGTACGAGCAGTACTTC. Translating gives CASSRIGAGSLYEQYF. The chain uses TRBV7-2 and TRBJ2-7, with D perhaps TRBD1 (5 bases). CDR3 length equals 16 residues. The germline V gene has CDR1 SGHTA and CDR2 FQGNSA. The ends were cut back, 5 bases at V and 4 bases at J, with 21 bases in the middle.

The gene calls are TRBV5-1 and TRBJ2-7; D may be TRBD1 or TRBD2 (5 bases each). Trimming left V 2 bases short and J 2 bases short, with 29 bases between. This CDR3 has 20 amino acids. Germline assignment: CDR1 SGHRS and CDR2 YFSETQ. The CDR3 DNA sequence: TGCGCCAGCAGCTTCCCCCGACCTTTTACTAACCGGGACGGTCCCTACGAGCAGTACTTC. Protein product: CASSFPRPFTNRDGPYEQYF.

This clonotype has a handful of counts. The CDR3 bases are TGTGCCGGCTCAGGGGGAGGCGGGGAGCTGTTTTTT. Translated: CAGSGGGGELFF. This chain links TRBV30 with TRBJ2-2, with D possibly matching TRBD1 (7 bases). V lost 8 bases to trimming and J lost 7 bases, with 14 bases between them. This CDR3 comprises 12 residues. Germline assignment: CDR1 GTSNPN and CDR2 SVGIG (reference sequence).

This clonotype occurred many times. V gene TRBV11-2 combines with J gene TRBJ2-5, with 11 bases fitting TRBD2. CDR1 SGHAT and CDR2 FQNNGV come from the germline V gene. This CDR3 is 18 amino acids long. V dropped 3 bases and J dropped 0; count of bases not matched to a gene: 9. The CDR3 sequence is CASSFQAGTSGYQETQYF. The DNA for the CDR3 is TGTGCCAGCAGCTTTCAAGCCGGGACTAGCGGATACCAAGAGACCCAGTACTTC.

This clonotype was found many times. CDR3 sequence: CASSVMGAFSNNEQFF. CDR3 DNA: TGTGCCAGCAGCGTGATGGGGGCGTTTTCGAACAATGAGCAGTTCTTC. The chain has TRBV7-3 and TRBJ2-1, with D possibly matching TRBD1 (6 bases). The CDR3 covers 16 residues. CDR1 is SGHTA, CDR2 FQGTGA, per germline. V shed 5 bases and J shed 5 bases, with 19 bases lying between them.

The sample holds a few counts of this clonotype. The chain joins TRBV20-1 to TRBJ2-5; 7 nucleotides line up with TRBD2. This CDR3 region has 16 residues. CDR1 and CDR2 (germline): DFQATT, SNEGSKA (reference sequence). Trimming removed 0 bases from V and 2 bases from J; junction bases left unmatched: 9. The CDR3 DNA reads TGCAGTGCTAGAGATTGGGCTAGCGGATGTCAAGAGACCCAGTACTTC. This encodes CSARDWASGCQETQYF.

This clonotype has a count of ten or more. The chain couples TRBV7-3 to TRBJ2-7, with TRBD2 matching over 8 bases. Trimming at V came to 5 bases and at J to 1 base, leaving 7 bases not matched to a gene. Germline V gives CDR1 SGHTA, CDR2 FQGTGA. The CDR3 runs to 15 residues. CDR3 residues: CASSPSGSSSYEQYF. The CDR3 coding sequence is TGTGCCAGCAGCCCAAGCGGGAGTTCGTCCTACGAGCAGTACTTC.

The V and J genes are TRBV30 and TRBJ2-2; 7 bases fit TRBD2. In germline, CDR1 is GTSNPN, CDR2 SVGIG (reference sequence). This CDR3 has 13 residues. The CDR3 nucleotides are TGTGCTTTGGGGACTAAGAACACCGGGGAGCTGTTTTTT. Amino acids: CALGTKNTGELFF.

This clonotype is a singleton in its sample. A much larger clone is a single base away; this may be a read error. This sequence joins TRBV10-3 and TRBJ2-1; 16 nucleotides align to TRBD2. The CDR3 contains 18 residues. CDR1 ENHRY and CDR2 SYGVKD come from the germline V gene. V was clipped by 10 bases and J by 3 bases; unmatched bases: 12. The CDR3: CATGAGLAGGNLYNEQFF. CDR3 nucleotide sequence: TGTGCCACCGGTGCGGGACTAGCGGGAGGGAATCTCTACAATGAGCAGTTCTTC.

The chain has TRBV2 and TRBJ2-7; D is unresolved. Germline assignment: CDR1 SNHLY and CDR2 FYNNEI. This CDR3 comprises 14 residues. V was shortened by 3 bases and J by 1 base, with 10 bases between the two germline ends. The chain's CDR3 is CASSEERVSYEQYF. DNA of the CDR3: TGTGCCAGCAGTGAGGAACGGGTATCCTACGAGCAGTACTTC.

This clonotype has more than one count but fewer than ten. In DNA, the CDR3 is TGTGCCAGCAGCCACCGGAACTATCAGGATGAGCAGTTCTTC. It is translated as CASSHRNYQDEQFF. This chain uses TRBV5-6 with TRBJ2-1; the D is unclear. V gave up 4 bases and J gave up 8 bases, with 16 bases separating them. Per the germline V gene, CDR1 is SGHDT and CDR2 is YYEEEE. This CDR3 region has 14 residues.

In this sample, this clonotype turned up many times. The V and J genes are TRBV19 and TRBJ2-3; no clear D gene. The CDR3 loop spans 16 amino acids. Germline V gene lookup returns CDR1 LNHDA and CDR2 SQIVND (reference sequence). The ends were cut back, 4 bases at V and 0 bases at J, with 14 bases in the middle. The CDR3: CASSTPRTASTDTQYF. The CDR3 region has the DNA TGTGCCAGTAGTACTCCTAGGACGGCTAGCACAGATACGCAGTATTTT.

This rearrangement joins TRBV10-1 to TRBJ2-2; D gene unclear. This CDR3 comprises 14 residues. Germline values: CDR1 WNHNN, CDR2 SYGVQD (reference sequence). Trimming cost V 4 bases and J 2 bases, with 8 bases left between them. The CDR3 DNA sequence: TGCGCCAGCAGTGCCGACGTTAACACCGGGGAGCTGTTTTTT. Its translation: CASSADVNTGELFF.

This clonotype was detected many times. The chain uses TRBV3-1 and TRBJ2-7, with 7 bases matching TRBD2. There are 14 residues in the CDR3. Germline CDR1 LGHDT, CDR2 YNNKEL (reference sequence). Losses at the gene ends were 4 bases for V and 5 bases for J; bases not matched to a gene: 8. The chain's CDR3 is CASSPGGGRDEQYF. In DNA form, the CDR3 reads TGTGCCAGCAGCCCCGGGGGAGGGAGAGACGAGCAGTACTTC.

Many counts were recorded for this clonotype. The chain is built from TRBV20-1 and TRBJ2-5; no clear D. The ends were cut back, 0 bases at V and 2 bases at J, with 10 bases in the middle. From germline, CDR1 is DFQATT and CDR2 SNEGSKA (reference sequence). The CDR3 consists of 14 residues. The CDR3 reads CSARDPRKQETQYF. The CDR3 DNA reads TGCAGTGCTAGAGATCCCCGGAAACAAGAGACCCAGTACTTC.

Regarding this clonotype: A much larger clone is a single base away; this may be a read error. The chain employs TRBV12-3 or TRBV12-4 and TRBJ1-1; no definite D call. Between the trimmed V and J ends, which lost 6 bases and 4 bases, there was a span of 18 bases. This CDR3 comprises 15 residues. The CDR3: CASSPGRAWGTEAFF. The CDR3 nucleotides are TGTGCCAGCAGCCCCGGGAGGGCGTGGGGCACTGAAGCTTTCTTT.

There are many counts of this clonotype. The chain carries TRBV6-6 and TRBJ1-2; D perhaps matches TRBD1 (6 bases). Germline CDR1 is MNHNY and CDR2 is SVGAGI (reference sequence). V lost 0 bases, J lost 8 bases, and 13 bases lay in between. This CDR3 is 14 amino acids long. CDR3 in amino acids: CASSYSAGVGGYTF. The CDR3 coding sequence is TGTGCCAGCAGTTACTCGGCAGGGGTTGGCGGCTACACCTTC.